This T cell receptor (beta chain) was recovered during a study of low-dose radiotherapy and immunotherapy resistance in tumors. Turning to the study itself: Intravenous cyclophosphamide 200 mg/m2 was given every two weeks, one day before radiation and immunotherapy.

This clonotype was counted between two and nine times. The authors ran around 19 PCR cycles to amplify TCRs with a constant-region primer and V-primer adapter. TCRdb used MiXCR to reprocess the reads, holding one entry per CDR3 protein. The sample contains under 60,000 distinct CDR3 sequences, around a third of which appear only once. CDR3 size: 16 residues. With 4 bases clipped from V and 5 bases from J, the junction kept 7 bases outside the gene matches. Germline V gene data show CDR1 as LGHNA and CDR2 as YNFKEQ. The time point: after trial treatment. Treatment of the sample: LDRT plus nivolumab, ipilimumab, low-dose cyclophosphamide and aspirin (RACIN trial).

This sample comprised PBMCs, obtained after low-dose radiotherapy plus immunotherapy. The source is a male donor with rectosigmoid adenocarcinoma. This rearrangement joins TRBV4-2 to TRBJ2-3; 12 nucleotides match TRBD2. Here the CDR3 reads CASSPSGGAGKDTQYF. CDR3 nucleotide sequence: TGTGCCAGCAGCCCTAGCGGGGGGGCTGGAAAAGATACGCAGTATTTT.